Each of the 15 T cell receptor beta chains below was sequenced from the same sample in a study of blood T cell repertoires in COVID-19. The repertoire was sequenced with immunoSEQ multiplex PCR; TCRdb's copy has only in-frame clones and lacks some. Of some 250,000 clones listed, around 85% are singletons. Sequencing used peripheral blood. The receptors shown here come from a young woman with COVID-19, enrolled during active disease.

This clone was seen only a few times. V and J are TRBV2 and TRBJ1-1; 9 positions agree with TRBD1. The germline gives CDR1 SNHLY, CDR2 FYNNEI. J lost 5 bases, V lost 4 bases, and 2 bases had no gene match. The CDR3 is 13 amino acids. The CDR3 loop reads CASSGDRETEAFF. Written as DNA, the CDR3 is TGTGCCAGCAGTGGGGACAGGGAAACTGAAGCTTTCTTT.

The chain joins TRBV6-5 to TRBJ2-7; 11 bases are shared with TRBD1. The germline gives CDR1 MNHEY, CDR2 SVGAGI. The CDR3 spans 14 residues. V shed 8 bases and J 5 bases; nucleotides not matched to a gene: 8. This CDR3 is CASSRDRGIHEQYF. The CDR3 nucleotides read TGTGCCAGCTCCCGGGACAGGGGGATCCACGAGCAGTACTTC.

In this sample, this clone turned up once. This chain connects TRBV7-9 to TRBJ2-3; 12 bases align to TRBD2. Germline values: CDR1 SEHNR, CDR2 FQNEAQ (reference sequence). CDR3 size: 16 residues. Trimming took 5 bases from V and 2 from J; bases not matched to a gene: 5. In nucleotides, the CDR3 is TGTGCCAGCAGCCAAAGGACTAGCGGGGCCACAGATACGCAGTATTTT. This sequence encodes CASSQRTSGATDTQYF. The entire variable domain, with the rest obtained from reference TRBV7-9 and TRBJ2-3, is as follows: DTGVSQNPRHKITKRGQNVTFRCDPISEHNRLYWYRQTLGQGPEFLTYFQNEAQLEKSRLLSDRFSAERPKGSFSTLEIQRTEQGDSAMYLCASSQRTSGATDTQYFGPGTRLTVL.

As DNA, the CDR3 is TGCAGCGTTGATGGGGCTAGCGGGGGGATCGATGAGCAGTTCTTC. Translating it yields CSVDGASGGIDEQFF. This chain links TRBV29-1 with TRBJ2-1; 11 bases align to TRBD2. There are 15 residues in the CDR3. V trimming: 3 bases; J trimming: 8 bases; junction bases outside the gene matches: 9. The V gene's germline CDR1 is SQVTM and CDR2 ANQGSEA.

This clone is a singleton in its sample. V gene TRBV28 combines with J gene TRBJ1-4; tentative D call: TRBD1 (5 bases). The CDR3 spans 18 residues. Between the trimmed V and J ends, which lost 3 bases and 4 bases, there was a span of 21 bases. Per the germline V gene, CDR1 is MDHEN and CDR2 is SYDVKM. CDR3 sequence (DNA): TGTGCCAGCAGTTTGGGGGGATATATAATGGGAGGTAATGAAAAACTGTTTTTT. Residues: CASSLGGYIMGGNEKLFF.

The CDR3 spells CASSPQGFSNQPQHF. CDR3 in DNA: TGTGCCAGCAGCCCCCAGGGTTTTAGCAATCAGCCCCAGCATTTT. The chain employs TRBV5-6 and TRBJ1-5; D may be TRBD1 (5 bases). The V and J ends lost 4 bases and 0 bases respectively, with 11 bases between them. This CDR3 is 15 amino acids long. Germline V gene lookup returns CDR1 SGHDT and CDR2 YYEEEE.

The chain couples TRBV5-1 to TRBJ2-5, with a possible D match to TRBD1 (5 bases). The ends were cut back, 5 bases at V and 4 bases at J, with 18 bases in the middle. The CDR3 has 15 amino acids. The germline CDR1 and CDR2 sequences are SGHRS and YFSETQ. The CDR3 reads CASRPWTHTSETQYF. The CDR3 DNA is TGCGCCAGCAGACCTTGGACACACACATCAGAGACCCAGTACTTC.

The rearrangement joins TRBV19 to TRBJ1-2; D might be TRBD1 (6 bases). The germline CDR1 and CDR2 sequences are LNHDA and SQIVND (reference sequence). The V and J ends lost 7 bases and 4 bases respectively, with 7 bases between them. The CDR3 runs to 11 residues. CDR3 sequence reads: CASTDSYGYTF. CDR3 coding DNA: TGTGCCAGTACGGACAGCTATGGCTACACCTTC.

V is TRBV6-5 and J is TRBJ1-2; D is unclear. Germline V lookup: CDR1 MNHEY, CDR2 SVGAGI. The CDR3 sequence is 16 residues long. The V gene lost 0 bases and the J gene lost 1 base, with 12 bases spanning the gap. The CDR3 DNA is TGTGCCAGCAGTTACTCGAATGGGCAGATTAACTATGGCTACACCTTC. This gives the protein CASSYSNGQINYGYTF.

V and J are TRBV3-1 (or the pseudogene TRBV3-2) and TRBJ2-1, with D perhaps matching TRBD1 (6 bases). Trimming pared 0 bases from V and 1 base from J, leaving 13 bases between. The CDR3 is 17 amino acids. CDR1 is LGHDT, CDR2 YNNKEL, per germline (reference sequence). The CDR3 nucleotides are TGTGCCAGCAGCCAAGAGGGTTTGGGGGCGTCCTACAATGAGCAGTTCTTC. Encoded protein: CASSQEGLGASYNEQFF.

V gene TRBV5-4 combines with J gene TRBJ2-7; 11 bases fit TRBD2. Losses at the gene ends were 1 base for V and 0 bases for J; bases not matched to a gene: 6. Germline V gives CDR1 SGHNT, CDR2 YYREEE (reference sequence). The CDR3 covers 17 residues. DNA for the CDR3: TGTGCCAGCAGCTTGACTAGCGGGGGCCTCAGCTCCTACGAGCAGTACTTC. Encoded protein: CASSLTSGGLSSYEQYF.

V usage is TRBV29-1 and J usage is TRBJ1-1, with TRBD1 identical over 7 bases. V lost 4 bases, J lost 8 bases, and 10 bases stayed unmatched. The CDR3 runs to 13 residues. Germline CDR1 is SQVTM and CDR2 is ANQGSEA. CDR3 sequence: CSVAPTGWTEAFF. CDR3 in DNA: TGCAGCGTTGCCCCGACAGGGTGGACCGAAGCTTTCTTT.

The rearrangement uses TRBV5-4 and TRBJ1-6, with 11 bases fitting TRBD1. The CDR3 runs to 15 residues. Germline values: CDR1 SGHNT, CDR2 YYREEE (reference sequence). The V and J ends lost 5 bases and 9 bases, in that order; junction bases with no gene match: 7. The CDR3, as DNA: TGTGCCAGCAGAAAGGGACAGGGGGGTCCTTCACCCCTCCACTTT. Protein product: CASRKGQGGPSPLHF.

The rearrangement joins TRBV29-1 to TRBJ2-7; D is possibly TRBD1 (5 bases). This CDR3 is 12 amino acids long. Germline assignment: CDR1 SQVTM and CDR2 ANQGSEA. V lost 4 bases and J 6 bases, leaving 13 bases between the germline ends. CDR3 sequence (DNA): TGCAGCGTTGTGGCAGGGTCGAGCGAGCAGTACTTC. It is translated as CSVVAGSSEQYF.

V is TRBV24-1 and J is TRBJ1-6, with D unclear. This CDR3 spans 13 amino acids. Trimming cost V 5 bases and J 9 bases, with 10 bases left between them. Germline assignment: CDR1 KGHDR and CDR2 SFDVKD. CDR3: CATSAGGSSPLHF. The CDR3 DNA sequence: TGTGCCACCAGTGCAGGAGGTAGTTCACCCCTCCACTTT.